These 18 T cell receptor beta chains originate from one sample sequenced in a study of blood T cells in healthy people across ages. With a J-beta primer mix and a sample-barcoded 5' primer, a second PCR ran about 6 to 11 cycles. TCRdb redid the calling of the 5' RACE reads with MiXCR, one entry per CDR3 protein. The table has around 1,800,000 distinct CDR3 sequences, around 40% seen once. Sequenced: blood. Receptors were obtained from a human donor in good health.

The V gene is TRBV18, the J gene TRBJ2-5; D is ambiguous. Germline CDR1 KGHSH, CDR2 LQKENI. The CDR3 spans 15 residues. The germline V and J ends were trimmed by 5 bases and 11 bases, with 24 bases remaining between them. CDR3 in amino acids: CASSSRTGTRVKQYF. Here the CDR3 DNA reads TGTGCCAGCTCATCCCGTACCGGCACTCGCGTAAAGCAGTACTTC.

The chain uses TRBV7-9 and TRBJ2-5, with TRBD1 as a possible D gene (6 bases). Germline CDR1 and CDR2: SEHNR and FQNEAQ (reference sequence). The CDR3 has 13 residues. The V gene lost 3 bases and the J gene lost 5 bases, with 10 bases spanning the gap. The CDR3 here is CASSFRGTETQYF. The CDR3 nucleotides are TGTGCCAGCAGCTTCAGGGGTACGGAGACCCAGTACTTC.

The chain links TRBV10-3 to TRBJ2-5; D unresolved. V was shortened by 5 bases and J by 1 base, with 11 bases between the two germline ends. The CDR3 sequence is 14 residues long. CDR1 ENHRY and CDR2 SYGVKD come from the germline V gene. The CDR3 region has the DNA TGTGCCATCAGTTCAGTGGGGTTCCAAGAGACCCAGTACTTC. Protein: CAISSVGFQETQYF.

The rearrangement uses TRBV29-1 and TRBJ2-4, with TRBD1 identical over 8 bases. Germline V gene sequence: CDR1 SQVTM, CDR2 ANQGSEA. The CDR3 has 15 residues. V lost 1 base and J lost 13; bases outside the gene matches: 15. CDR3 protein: CSVEGRTGIVGEQYF. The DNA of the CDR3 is TGCAGCGTTGAAGGGCGGACAGGGATCGTCGGGGAGCAGTACTTC.

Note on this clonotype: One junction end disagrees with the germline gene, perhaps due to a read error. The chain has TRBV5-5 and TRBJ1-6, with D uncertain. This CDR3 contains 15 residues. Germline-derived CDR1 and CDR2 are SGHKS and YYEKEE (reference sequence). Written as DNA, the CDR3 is TGTACCAGCAGCCGAATGGACTTAAAACAATCACCCCTCCACTTT. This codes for CTSSRMDLKQSPLHF.

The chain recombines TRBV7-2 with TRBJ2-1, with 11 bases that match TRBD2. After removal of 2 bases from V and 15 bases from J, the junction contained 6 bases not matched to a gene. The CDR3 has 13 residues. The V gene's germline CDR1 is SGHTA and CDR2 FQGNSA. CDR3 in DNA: TGTGCCAGCAGCTTACCTAGCGGGGGGAGCGCGTTCTTC. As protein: CASSLPSGGSAFF.

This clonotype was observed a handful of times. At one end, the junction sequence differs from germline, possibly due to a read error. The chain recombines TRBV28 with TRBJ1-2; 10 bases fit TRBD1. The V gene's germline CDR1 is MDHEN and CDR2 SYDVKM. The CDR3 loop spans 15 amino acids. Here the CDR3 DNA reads TGTGCCAGCAGTTTTCTGACAGGGGGCTTGTATGGCTGCACCTTC. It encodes CASSFLTGGLYGCTF.

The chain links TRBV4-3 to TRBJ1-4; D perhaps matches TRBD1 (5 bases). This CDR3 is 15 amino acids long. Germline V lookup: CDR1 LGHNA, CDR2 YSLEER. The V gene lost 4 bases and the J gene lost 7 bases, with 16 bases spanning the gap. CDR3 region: CASSPRVRLGEKLFF. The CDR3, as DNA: TGCGCCAGCAGCCCCAGGGTTCGGTTGGGTGAAAAACTGTTTTTT.

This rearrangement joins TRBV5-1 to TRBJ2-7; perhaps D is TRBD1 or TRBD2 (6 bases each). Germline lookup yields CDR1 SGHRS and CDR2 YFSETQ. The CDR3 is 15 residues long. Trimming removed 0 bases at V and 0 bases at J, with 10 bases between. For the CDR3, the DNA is TGCGCCAGCAGCTTGGTGGGGGGCTACTCCTACGAGCAGTACTTC. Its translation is CASSLVGGYSYEQYF. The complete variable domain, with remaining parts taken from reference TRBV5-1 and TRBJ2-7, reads KAGVTQTPRYLIKTRGQQVTLSCSPISGHRSVSWYQQTPGQGLQFLFEYFSETQRNKGNFPGRFSGRQFSNSRSEMNVSTLELGDSALYLCASSLVGGYSYEQYFGPGTRLTVT.

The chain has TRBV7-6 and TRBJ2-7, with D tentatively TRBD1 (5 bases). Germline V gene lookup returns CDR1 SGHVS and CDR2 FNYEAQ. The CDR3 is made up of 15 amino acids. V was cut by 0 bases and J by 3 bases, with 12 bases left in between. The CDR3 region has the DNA TGTGCCAGCAGCTTAGCCGGACACTCGATCTACGAGCAGTACTTC. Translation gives CASSLAGHSIYEQYF.

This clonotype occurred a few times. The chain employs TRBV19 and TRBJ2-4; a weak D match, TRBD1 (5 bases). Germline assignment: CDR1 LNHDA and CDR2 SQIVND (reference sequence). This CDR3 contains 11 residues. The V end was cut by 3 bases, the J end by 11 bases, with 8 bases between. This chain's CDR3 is CASSISRVQYF. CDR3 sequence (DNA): TGTGCCAGTAGTATTAGCAGGGTTCAGTACTTC.

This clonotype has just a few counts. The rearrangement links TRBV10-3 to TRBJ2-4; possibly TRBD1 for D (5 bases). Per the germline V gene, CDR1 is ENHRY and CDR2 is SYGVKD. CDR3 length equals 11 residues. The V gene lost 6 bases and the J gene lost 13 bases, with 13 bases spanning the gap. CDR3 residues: CAIRDKIEQYF. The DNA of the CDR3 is TGTGCCATCAGGGACAAAATAGAGCAGTACTTC.

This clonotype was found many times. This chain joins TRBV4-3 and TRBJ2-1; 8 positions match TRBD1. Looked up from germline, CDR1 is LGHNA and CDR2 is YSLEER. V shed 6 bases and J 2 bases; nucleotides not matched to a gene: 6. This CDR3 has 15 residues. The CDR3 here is CASSRGTGTYNEQFF. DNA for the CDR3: TGCGCCAGCAGTCGAGGGACAGGAACCTACAATGAGCAGTTCTTC.

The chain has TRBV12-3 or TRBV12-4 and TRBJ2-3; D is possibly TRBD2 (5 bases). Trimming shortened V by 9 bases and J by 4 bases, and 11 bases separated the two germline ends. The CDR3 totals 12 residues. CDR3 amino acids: CASKLVSDTQYF. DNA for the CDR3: TGTGCCAGTAAACTAGTTTCAGATACGCAGTATTTT.

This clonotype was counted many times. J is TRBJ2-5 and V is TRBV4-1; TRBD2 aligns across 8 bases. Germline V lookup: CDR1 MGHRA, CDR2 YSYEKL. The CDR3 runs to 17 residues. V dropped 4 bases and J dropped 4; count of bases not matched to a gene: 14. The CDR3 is CASSLGGGGLHGETQYF. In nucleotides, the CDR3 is TGCGCCAGCAGCCTCGGAGGCGGGGGGCTCCATGGAGAGACCCAGTACTTC.

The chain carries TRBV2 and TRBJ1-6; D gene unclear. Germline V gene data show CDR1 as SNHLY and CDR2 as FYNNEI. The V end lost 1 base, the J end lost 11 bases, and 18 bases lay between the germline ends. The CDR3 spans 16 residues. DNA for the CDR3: TGTGCCAGCAGTGAAGACAGTAGCTTAGTGGCAACACCCCTCCACTTT. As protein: CASSEDSSLVATPLHF.

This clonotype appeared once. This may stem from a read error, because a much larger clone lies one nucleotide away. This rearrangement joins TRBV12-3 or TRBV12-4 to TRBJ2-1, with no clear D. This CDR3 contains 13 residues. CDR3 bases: TGTGCCGGCAGTTTATGGCAGCACAATGAGCAGTTCTTC. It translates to CAGSLWQHNEQFF.

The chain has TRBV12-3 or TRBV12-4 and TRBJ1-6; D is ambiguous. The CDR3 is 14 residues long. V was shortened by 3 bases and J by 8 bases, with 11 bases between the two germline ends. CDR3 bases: TGTGCCAGCAGTTTGGGGTCCCAGGATTCACCCCTCCACTTT. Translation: CASSLGSQDSPLHF.